These 32 T cell receptor beta chains came from one sample sequenced in a study of T-cell reconstitution after alpha-beta-depleted transplantation in children. Unique molecular identifiers were incorporated during preparation of the TCRbeta library. TCRdb re-called the PCR reads with MiXCR, one entry per CDR3 protein. This sample has about 300,000 distinct CDR3 sequences, with roughly 7.8% found just once. Their recognized antigens are unknown. Study results and limitations: By one year post-transplant, T-cell counts and diversity largely arose from T cells that were newly produced.

The sequencing used peripheral blood, collected 360 days after TCRalphabeta/CD19-depleted stem cell transplant. Source of these receptors: a female patient aged 2-15 years who had a stem cell transplant for Fanconi anemia, so the T cells may come from the graft donor.

This clonotype was found many times. The chain employs TRBV20-1 and TRBJ2-1; TRBD2 matches 7 bases. Germline loops: CDR1 DFQATT, CDR2 SNEGSKA (reference sequence). The CDR3 totals 14 residues. V shed 4 bases and J 7 bases; nucleotides not matched to a gene: 10. The CDR3 bases are TGCAGTGCTAATGGGGGGAGGGCCCAAAATGAGCAGTTCTTC. It encodes CSANGGRAQNEQFF.

Only a few counts were recorded for this clonotype. The genes are TRBV5-6 and TRBJ2-1; the D is unclear. Trimming took 0 bases from V and 7 from J, leaving 17 bases between them. The germline CDR1 and CDR2 sequences are SGHDT and YYEEEE. The CDR3 totals 16 residues. The CDR3 sequence is CASSLGSELGWNEQFF. CDR3 coding DNA: TGTGCCAGCAGCTTGGGCTCAGAATTAGGGTGGAATGAGCAGTTCTTC.

The chain couples TRBV3-1 to TRBJ2-2, with D perhaps being TRBD1 or TRBD2 (5 bases each). Germline values: CDR1 LGHDT, CDR2 YNNKEL (reference sequence). Trimming left V 3 bases short and J 2 bases short, with 16 bases between. CDR3 length: 17 residues. For the CDR3, the DNA is TGTGCCAGCAGCCACCTAGGGGCGGGCGTCAACACCGGGGAGCTGTTTTTT. This codes for CASSHLGAGVNTGELFF.

This clonotype has ten or more counts. J is TRBJ1-1 and V is TRBV5-1; no firm D call. The CDR3 is 16 residues long. The germline gives CDR1 SGHRS, CDR2 YFSETQ. Trimming pared 0 bases from V and 1 base from J, leaving 13 bases between. CDR3 sequence: CASSLDADYWNTEAFF. In DNA form, the CDR3 reads TGCGCCAGCAGCTTGGATGCGGACTATTGGAACACTGAAGCTTTCTTT.

The chain recombines TRBV20-1 with TRBJ2-2; 7 positions match TRBD2. Per the germline V gene, CDR1 is DFQATT and CDR2 is SNEGSKA (reference sequence). J lost 4 bases, V lost 3 bases, and 11 bases had no gene match. The CDR3 is 16 amino acids. CDR3 in DNA: TGCAGTGCTAGTACCCCGACTAGCAAATTCACCGGGGAGCTGTTTTTT. This sequence encodes CSASTPTSKFTGELFF.

The genes are TRBV5-1 and TRBJ2-5, with 7 bases matching TRBD1. Trimming cost V 1 base and J 5 bases; bases outside gene matches: 8. The CDR3 loop spans 15 amino acids. Germline-derived CDR1 and CDR2 are SGHRS and YFSETQ. The CDR3 here is CASSLTGERWETQYF. Here the CDR3 DNA reads TGCGCCAGCAGCTTGACAGGGGAGCGATGGGAGACCCAGTACTTC.

This clonotype was seen a few times. V is TRBV5-1 and J is TRBJ2-1; the D gene is possibly TRBD1 (5 bases). The CDR3 sequence is 18 residues long. Trimming removed 0 bases at V and 0 bases at J, with 16 bases between. Germline CDR1 reads SGHRS; CDR2 reads YFSETQ. CDR3 coding DNA: TGCGCCAGCAGCTTGGTGGGGCTCCCTAGTGCCTCCTACAATGAGCAGTTCTTC. Protein product: CASSLVGLPSASYNEQFF.

J is TRBJ1-1 and V is TRBV14; D ambiguous. V lost 1 base, J lost 6 bases, and 6 bases lay in between. This CDR3 spans 12 amino acids. Germline V gene lookup returns CDR1 SGHDN and CDR2 FVKESK. The chain's CDR3 is CASSQGPPEAFF. CDR3 in DNA: TGTGCCAGCAGCCAAGGTCCACCTGAAGCTTTCTTT.

This clonotype was seen many times. The chain carries TRBV10-3 and TRBJ1-1; unclear D gene. With 2 bases removed from V and 7 bases from J, the gap between germline ends came to 11 bases. The germline gives CDR1 ENHRY, CDR2 SYGVKD. CDR3 length: 13 amino acids. The CDR3 sequence is CAISESSEFEAFF. The CDR3 DNA sequence: TGTGCCATCAGTGAGAGTAGCGAATTTGAAGCTTTCTTT.

This clonotype has a handful of counts. The chain links TRBV5-1 to TRBJ1-6, with 8 bases matching TRBD1. This CDR3 has 16 residues. With 0 bases clipped from V and 14 bases from J, the junction kept 13 bases outside the gene matches. Germline assignment: CDR1 SGHRS and CDR2 YFSETQ. CDR3 amino acids: CASSLGTGQAGRALHF. CDR3 DNA: TGCGCCAGCAGCTTGGGGACGGGACAGGCTGGCAGGGCCCTCCACTTT.

The chain carries TRBV7-9 and TRBJ1-2, with a weak D call TRBD1 (5 bases). The CDR3 sequence is 15 residues long. CDR1 and CDR2 from the germline V gene are SEHNR and FQNEAQ (reference sequence). Trimming took 5 bases from V and 1 from J, leaving 14 bases between them. CDR3 coding DNA: TGTGCCAGCAGCAGGCAAAAAGGGGTTAACTATGGCTACACCTTC. It is translated as CASSRQKGVNYGYTF.

The table lists this clonotype with many counts. This sequence joins TRBV12-3 or TRBV12-4 and TRBJ1-1; TRBD1 is a possible D gene (6 bases). Trimming removed 3 bases at V and 3 bases at J, with 11 bases between. The CDR3 covers 14 residues. The CDR3 sequence is CASSFSGGHTEAFF. As DNA, the CDR3 is TGTGCCAGCAGTTTCTCGGGGGGCCACACTGAAGCTTTCTTT.

At least ten counts were recorded for this clonotype. The chain combines TRBV6-5 with TRBJ2-6; D is uncertain. Germline CDR1 reads MNHEY; CDR2 reads SVGAGI. CDR3 length: 15 amino acids. V lost 4 bases, J lost 2 bases, and 9 bases lay in between. The CDR3: CASSFRVTGANVLTF. CDR3 sequence (DNA): TGTGCCAGCAGTTTTAGGGTAACTGGGGCCAACGTCCTGACTTTC.

V is TRBV12-3 or TRBV12-4 and J is TRBJ1-2; 7 positions match TRBD1. The ends lost 6 bases at V and 7 bases at J; junction bases unmatched: 8. CDR3 size: 13 residues. The CDR3 region is CASRMTGTFGYTF. For the CDR3, the DNA is TGTGCCAGCAGAATGACAGGGACTTTTGGCTACACCTTC.

This clonotype was seen repeatedly, ten times or more. This chain connects TRBV12-3 or TRBV12-4 to TRBJ2-3, with 9 bases lining up with TRBD2. V trimming: 3 bases; J trimming: 1 base; junction bases outside the gene matches: 5. The CDR3 is 16 amino acids. The CDR3 DNA is TGTGCCAGCAGTTTCCTAGCGGGGAGCCGCACAGATACGCAGTATTTT. As protein: CASSFLAGSRTDTQYF.

This clonotype was detected many times. V and J are TRBV15 and TRBJ2-2; D is unresolved. The CDR3 is made up of 18 amino acids. V was trimmed by 5 bases and J by 3 bases, leaving 22 bases between them. Per the germline V gene, CDR1 is LNHNV and CDR2 is YYDKDF (reference sequence). DNA of the CDR3: TGTGCCACCAGCGGCTCATTGGGTAATTGGTGGGACACCGGGGAGCTGTTTTTT. It is translated as CATSGSLGNWWDTGELFF.

This clonotype has at least ten counts. This chain connects TRBV3-1 to TRBJ2-1; 8 nucleotides line up with TRBD2. The V gene end was trimmed by 1 base and the J gene end by 3 bases; junction bases not matched to a gene: 17. The germline gives CDR1 LGHDT, CDR2 YNNKEL (reference sequence). This CDR3 is 20 amino acids long. The CDR3 sequence is CASSQGDLLVGAGDYNEQFF. CDR3 DNA sequence: TGTGCCAGCAGCCAAGGGGATCTTCTCGTGGGAGCGGGGGACTACAATGAGCAGTTCTTC.

This clonotype was counted ten times or more. This chain joins TRBV4-2 and TRBJ1-5; 8 bases line up with TRBD1. After removal of 1 base from V and 2 bases from J, the junction contained 1 base not matched to a gene. This CDR3 region has 15 residues. Looked up from germline, CDR1 is LGHNA and CDR2 is YNFKEQ. The CDR3 nucleotides read TGTGCCAGCAGCCAAGCGGACAGGGGCAATCAGCCCCAGCATTTT. Translated: CASSQADRGNQPQHF.

This clonotype showed up many times. V and J are TRBV10-3 and TRBJ1-2, with a weak D call TRBD1 (5 bases). The CDR3 is 12 amino acids. Trimming pared 6 bases from V and 4 bases from J, leaving 9 bases between. CDR1 and CDR2 from the germline V gene are ENHRY and SYGVKD. The CDR3 loop is CAISEGFYGYTF. The CDR3 DNA sequence: TGTGCCATCAGCGAGGGGTTCTATGGCTACACCTTC.

This clonotype was found many times. Its ends do not fully match the called genes, so a read error is possible. The CDR3 loop reads CASSYSAVSHEQYF. The DNA of the CDR3 is TGTGCCAGCAGTTACTCCGCTGTCTCCCACGAGCAGTACTTC. The chain couples TRBV6-5 to TRBJ2-7; D unclear. The CDR3 is made up of 14 amino acids. Germline V gene sequence: CDR1 MNHEY, CDR2 SVGAGI.

As for this clonotype: This could be a read error, since a much larger clone is one nucleotide away. This sequence joins TRBV6-2 or TRBV6-3 and TRBJ2-1, with 9 bases matching TRBD2. The CDR3 contains 17 residues. V was clipped by 1 base and J by 0 bases; unmatched bases: 4. CDR1 and CDR2 (germline): MNHEY, SVGEGT. The CDR3 DNA reads TGTGCCAGCAGTTACTTGGCTAGCGGGGACTCCTACAATGAGCAGTTCTTC. Its translation: CASSYLASGDSYNEQFF.

This clonotype was detected ten times or more. V gene TRBV27 combines with J gene TRBJ2-5, with 7 positions matching TRBD1. The CDR3 has 15 residues. CDR1 and CDR2 (germline): MNHEY, SMNVEV (reference sequence). Trimming cost V 4 bases and J 5 bases; bases outside gene matches: 10. The DNA for the CDR3 is TGTGCCAGCAGTTCCACAGGGGTGGCTGGGGAGACCCAGTACTTC. Translation: CASSSTGVAGETQYF.

V and J are TRBV15 and TRBJ1-1; 8 positions agree with TRBD1. The CDR3 sequence is 14 residues long. Germline CDR1 LNHNV, CDR2 YYDKDF (reference sequence). V lost 1 base to trimming and J lost 11 bases; unmatched junction nucleotides: 9. The CDR3 DNA sequence: TGTGCCACCAGCAGAGTGGGGCAGGGGGCGGGTGCTTTCTTT. Amino acids: CATSRVGQGAGAFF. The full variable domain, in which reference TRBV15 and TRBJ1-1 provide the parts outside the CDR3, is DAMVIQNPRYQVTQFGKPVTLSCSQTLNHNVMYWYQQKSSQAPKLLFHYYDKDFNNEADTPDNFQSRRPNTSFCFLDIRSPGLGDTAMYLCATSRVGQGAGAFFGQGTRLTVV.

This clonotype was detected ten times or more. This chain joins TRBV12-3 or TRBV12-4 and TRBJ2-1, with D perhaps TRBD2 (6 bases). V lost 6 bases and J 0 bases, leaving 15 bases between the germline ends. This CDR3 spans 16 amino acids. CDR3 loop: CASSPNSGLSYNEQFF. CDR3 sequence (DNA): TGTGCCAGCAGCCCAAATAGCGGCCTCTCCTACAATGAGCAGTTCTTC.

The chain is built from TRBV12-3 or TRBV12-4 and TRBJ1-3, with D uncertain. V lost 3 bases, J lost 2 bases, and 8 bases lay in between. This CDR3 is 14 amino acids long. CDR3 in amino acids: CASSFAAPGNTIYF. In DNA form, the CDR3 reads TGTGCCAGCAGTTTCGCAGCGCCTGGAAACACCATATATTTT.

This clonotype was detected only a few times. The chain uses TRBV28 and TRBJ2-5, with TRBD1 matching over 8 bases. CDR3 length: 14 residues. J lost 5 bases, V lost 4 bases, and 6 bases had no gene match. Germline values: CDR1 MDHEN, CDR2 SYDVKM. The CDR3 protein is CASSWGQVEETQYF. DNA for the CDR3: TGTGCCAGCAGTTGGGGACAGGTCGAGGAGACCCAGTACTTC. The full variable domain, completed using reference TRBV28 and TRBJ2-5, is DVKVTQSSRYLVKRTGEKVFLECVQDMDHENMFWYRQDPGLGLRLIYFSYDVKMKEKGDIPEGYSVSREKKERFSLILESASTNQTSMYLCASSWGQVEETQYFGPGTRLLVL.

This clonotype was recorded at least ten times. The CDR3 loop is CASSIGLADTQYF. In nucleotides, the CDR3 is TGTGCCAGTAGTATAGGGCTAGCGGATACGCAGTATTTT. This sequence joins TRBV19 and TRBJ2-3; a possible D gene is TRBD2 (6 bases). Trimming shortened V by 1 base and J by 6 bases, and 8 bases separated the two germline ends. The CDR3 sequence is 13 residues long. The germline V gene encodes CDR1 LNHDA and CDR2 SQIVND (reference sequence).

This clonotype was recorded many times. This chain connects TRBV4-1 to TRBJ2-5; 8 bases agree with TRBD2. V lost 1 base, J lost 2 bases, and 3 bases stayed unmatched. The CDR3 spans 15 residues. From germline, CDR1 is MGHRA and CDR2 YSYEKL. CDR3 region: CASSQVPSGQETQYF. CDR3 DNA sequence: TGCGCCAGCAGCCAAGTTCCTAGCGGGCAAGAGACCCAGTACTTC.

This clonotype was seen a few times. V usage is TRBV6-5 and J usage is TRBJ2-2, with 12 nucleotides matching TRBD2. Germline V gene data show CDR1 as MNHEY and CDR2 as SVGAGI. Trimming took 1 base from V and 7 from J; bases not matched to a gene: 1. This CDR3 region has 15 residues. As DNA, the CDR3 is TGTGCCAGCAGTTACTGGACTAGCGGGGACGGGGAGCTGTTTTTT. Protein: CASSYWTSGDGELFF.

The gene calls are TRBV18 and TRBJ2-7; either TRBD1 or TRBD2 may supply D (5 bases each). Per the germline V gene, CDR1 is KGHSH and CDR2 is LQKENI. V lost 1 base to trimming and J lost 0 bases, with 10 bases between them. The CDR3 has 15 amino acids. The CDR3 bases are TGTGCCAGCTCACCACAGGGACGGAACTCCTACGAGCAGTACTTC. Translated: CASSPQGRNSYEQYF.

This clonotype was detected a few times. The chain recombines TRBV7-6 with TRBJ1-6; 8 positions agree with TRBD1. The V and J ends lost 1 base and 5 bases, in that order; junction bases with no gene match: 7. Germline V CDR1 and CDR2: SGHVS, FNYEAQ. The CDR3 length is 17 residues. CDR3: CASSLVAGGANNSPLHF. CDR3 bases: TGTGCCAGCAGCTTAGTAGCAGGGGGCGCAAATAATTCACCCCTCCACTTT.

This clonotype has only a few counts. The chain couples TRBV28 to TRBJ1-2, with 7 bases that match TRBD1. The germline CDR1 and CDR2 sequences are MDHEN and SYDVKM. The trim removed 3 bases at V and 2 bases at J, leaving 6 bases unmatched. This CDR3 is built from 15 residues. The CDR3: CASSLGGQENYGYTF. CDR3 sequence (DNA): TGTGCCAGCAGTTTGGGAGGACAGGAGAACTATGGCTACACCTTC.